Presented here are 27 T cell receptor beta chains from one specimen sequenced in a study of control samples from healthy donors and cancer patients. Method: immunoSEQ multiplex PCR; TCRdb's copy keeps in-frame clones and lacks some. This table has about 140,000 clones, roughly nine tenths appearing once. Sequenced: blood. Every receptor here comes from a woman between 25 and 40 years old in good health.

The genes are TRBV6-5 and TRBJ2-7; the D gene is possibly TRBD1 (5 bases). V lost 6 bases, J lost 5 bases, and 17 bases lay in between. Germline CDR1 is MNHEY and CDR2 is SVGAGI. The CDR3 runs to 14 residues. The CDR3 nucleotides are TGTGCCAGCAGAGGGGCGGCAGGCTTGGACGAGCAGTACTTC. It specifies CASRGAAGLDEQYF.

Written as DNA, the CDR3 is TGTGCCAGCAGCTTACTAGCGGGGTCATACAATGAGCAGTTCTTC. Translation: CASSLLAGSYNEQFF. The chain links TRBV7-9 to TRBJ2-1; 9 nucleotides match TRBD2. With V trimmed by 2 bases and J by 4 bases, 3 bases remained unmatched. Germline lookup yields CDR1 SEHNR and CDR2 FQNEAQ (reference sequence). The CDR3 extends over 15 amino acids.

The chain carries TRBV6-5 and TRBJ1-1, with a tentative D call TRBD1 (6 bases). Germline V gene sequence: CDR1 MNHEY, CDR2 SVGAGI. This CDR3 is built from 15 residues. Between the trimmed V and J ends, which lost 6 bases and 5 bases, there was a span of 19 bases. The CDR3 nucleotides are TGTGCCAGCAGACTCACAGAATGGGGGCGAACTGAAGCTTTCTTT. Its protein is CASRLTEWGRTEAFF.

The rearrangement links TRBV6-5 to TRBJ1-2, with D tentatively TRBD1 (5 bases). Germline V gives CDR1 MNHEY, CDR2 SVGAGI. The CDR3 runs to 14 residues. With 2 bases removed from V and 12 bases from J, the gap between germline ends came to 19 bases. The CDR3 region has the DNA TGTGCCAGCAGTTACGAGGCACAATCAACGGGACACACCTTC. Translated, it gives CASSYEAQSTGHTF.

In this sample, this clone turned up once. V is TRBV28 and J is TRBJ2-4; the D is unclear. V was trimmed by 2 bases and J by 0 bases, leaving 11 bases between them. The CDR3 contains 16 residues. In germline, CDR1 is MDHEN, CDR2 SYDVKM. The CDR3 DNA follows: TGTGCCAGCAGTTTACGAGCGTCACTAGCCAAAAACATTCAGTACTTC. It translates to CASSLRASLAKNIQYF.

The chain links TRBV2 to TRBJ2-5, with TRBD1 matching over 8 bases. The V segment lost 4 bases and the J segment 3 bases; nucleotides outside the gene matches: 7. Germline V gives CDR1 SNHLY, CDR2 FYNNEI. The CDR3 spans 15 residues. CDR3 in amino acids: CASSGPGQGKETQYF. The CDR3 bases are TGTGCCAGCAGTGGCCCAGGACAGGGCAAAGAGACCCAGTACTTC.

The rearrangement joins TRBV19 to TRBJ1-1; D is undetermined. V was cut by 2 bases and J by 4 bases, with 8 bases left in between. CDR3 length equals 13 residues. Germline assignment: CDR1 LNHDA and CDR2 SQIVND (reference sequence). The DNA of the CDR3 is TGTGCCAGTAGTATAAGTCGGGGCACTGAAGCTTTCTTT. It yields the protein CASSISRGTEAFF.

The chain uses TRBV29-1 and TRBJ2-1; 8 bases fit TRBD2. CDR1 SQVTM and CDR2 ANQGSEA come from the germline V gene. V dropped 3 bases and J dropped 3; count of bases not matched to a gene: 1. The CDR3 runs to 13 residues. The CDR3 sequence is CSVDLAGYNEQFF. The CDR3 coding sequence is TGCAGCGTTGACCTAGCGGGCTACAATGAGCAGTTCTTC.

The chain employs TRBV11-1 and TRBJ2-5, with D perhaps TRBD1 (7 bases). The germline CDR1 and CDR2 sequences are SGHAT and FQDESV (reference sequence). V lost 5 bases to trimming and J lost 2 bases, with 12 bases between them. The CDR3 length is 14 residues. The CDR3 coding sequence is TGTGCCAGCAGCGCGGGACAGATACAAGAGACCCAGTACTTC. It specifies CASSAGQIQETQYF.

The chain has TRBV5-8 and TRBJ2-3, with a tentative D call TRBD1 (6 bases). The length of the CDR3 is 18 residues. V lost 2 bases to trimming and J lost 0 bases, with 19 bases between them. CDR1 is SGHTS, CDR2 YDEGEE, per germline. The CDR3 coding sequence is TGTGCCAGCAGCTTTTTTAGGGGAAGGACAGCTAGCACAGATACGCAGTATTTT. It yields the protein CASSFFRGRTASTDTQYF.

This chain links TRBV29-1 with TRBJ1-4; tentative D call: TRBD1 (5 bases). The CDR3 runs 12 residues. The germline V gene encodes CDR1 SQVTM and CDR2 ANQGSEA. Trimming left V 5 bases short and J 10 bases short, with 14 bases between. The CDR3 protein is CSVYRDGGKLFF. The CDR3 coding sequence is TGCAGCGTTTACCGGGATGGGGGAAAACTGTTTTTT. The full variable domain, in which reference TRBV29-1 and TRBJ1-4 provide the parts outside the CDR3, is SAVISQKPSRDICQRGTSLTIQCQVDSQVTMMFWYRQQPGQSLTLIATANQGSEATYESGFVIDKFPISRPNLTFSTLTVSNMSPEDSSIYLCSVYRDGGKLFFGSGTQLSVL.

The rearrangement links TRBV19 to TRBJ2-5; 10 bases align to TRBD1. This CDR3 is 15 amino acids long. The V segment lost 5 bases and the J segment 5 bases; nucleotides outside the gene matches: 8. Germline V gene sequence: CDR1 LNHDA, CDR2 SQIVND (reference sequence). The CDR3 sequence is CASSPMTGGRETQYF. CDR3 nucleotides: TGTGCCAGTAGTCCAATGACAGGGGGCAGGGAGACCCAGTACTTC.

The chain uses TRBV30 and TRBJ2-3; D is tentatively TRBD1 or TRBD2 (5 bases each). The germline V and J ends were trimmed by 5 bases and 0 bases, with 12 bases remaining between them. CDR3 length: 14 amino acids. Germline lookup yields CDR1 GTSNPN and CDR2 SVGIG (reference sequence). In nucleotides, the CDR3 is TGTGCCTGGGGGGGACCAGGTAGCACAGATACGCAGTATTTT. Translation: CAWGGPGSTDTQYF.

The genes are TRBV16 and TRBJ1-4; D call uncertain. This CDR3 contains 15 residues. Germline loops: CDR1 KGHSY, CDR2 FQNENV. With 6 bases removed from V and 0 bases from J, the gap between germline ends came to 11 bases. The DNA of the CDR3 is TGTGCCAGCAGTCCCCACTTAGCAACTAATGAAAAACTGTTTTTT. It translates to CASSPHLATNEKLFF.

The chain carries TRBV4-1 and TRBJ2-1; 12 positions match TRBD2. This CDR3 comprises 14 residues. CDR1 and CDR2 from the germline V gene are MGHRA and YSYEKL. Trimming at V came to 4 bases and at J to 7 bases, leaving 2 bases not matched to a gene. CDR3 nucleotides: TGCGCCAGCAGCCTCGGACTAGCGGGGAATGAGCAGTTCTTC. Encoded protein: CASSLGLAGNEQFF.

The genes are TRBV6-5 and TRBJ2-7; D is ambiguous. The CDR3 consists of 14 residues. Germline assignment: CDR1 MNHEY and CDR2 SVGAGI. The V gene lost 2 bases and the J gene lost 0 bases, with 8 bases spanning the gap. The CDR3 sequence is CASSYGSASYEQYF. The CDR3 bases are TGTGCCAGCAGTTACGGGTCGGCCTCCTACGAGCAGTACTTC.

This chain links TRBV3-1 (or the pseudogene TRBV3-2) with TRBJ1-3; D unclear. The CDR3 extends over 15 amino acids. In germline, CDR1 is LGHDT, CDR2 YNNKEL (reference sequence). V lost 1 base and J 0 bases, leaving 7 bases between the germline ends. DNA for the CDR3: TGTGCCAGCAGCCAAGGGTTTAGCTCTGGAAACACCATATATTTT. Its translation is CASSQGFSSGNTIYF.

This sequence joins TRBV24-1 and TRBJ2-1; TRBD2 aligns across 11 bases. V lost 4 bases and J lost 4; bases outside the gene matches: 5. This CDR3 is built from 16 residues. CDR1 is KGHDR, CDR2 SFDVKD, per germline. The CDR3 sequence is CATSDSGTSGYNEQFF. The DNA for the CDR3 is TGTGCCACCAGTGACTCCGGGACTAGCGGTTACAATGAGCAGTTCTTC.

This chain connects TRBV9 to TRBJ2-5; no definite D call. This CDR3 contains 11 residues. The V end lost 4 bases, the J end lost 5 bases, and 6 bases lay between the germline ends. Germline V CDR1 and CDR2: SGDLS, YYNGEE. Here the CDR3 reads CASSPTETQYF. Here the CDR3 DNA reads TGTGCCAGCAGCCCAACTGAGACCCAGTACTTC.

This clone was found a few times. The chain couples TRBV2 to TRBJ1-1; D is perhaps TRBD1 (5 bases). From germline, CDR1 is SNHLY and CDR2 FYNNEI. The CDR3 is 15 amino acids. Trimming pared 3 bases from V and 0 bases from J, leaving 11 bases between. For the CDR3, the DNA is TGTGCCAGCAGTGATGGTGGACACATGAACACTGAAGCTTTCTTT. Encoded protein: CASSDGGHMNTEAFF.

The table lists this clone with a count of one. The chain combines TRBV19 with TRBJ2-5; unclear D gene. This CDR3 has 14 residues. V was trimmed by 6 bases and J by 0 bases, leaving 11 bases between them. Germline V gene lookup returns CDR1 LNHDA and CDR2 SQIVND (reference sequence). The CDR3: CASSHGSDQETQYF. The CDR3 nucleotides are TGTGCCAGTAGCCACGGGTCGGACCAAGAGACCCAGTACTTC.

This rearrangement joins TRBV10-1 to TRBJ2-3; D unresolved. This CDR3 region has 13 residues. V shed 8 bases and J shed 6 bases, with 15 bases lying between them. Looked up from germline, CDR1 is WNHNN and CDR2 is SYGVQD (reference sequence). CDR3 nucleotide sequence: TGCGCCAGCCGGCCTCAAGGAATGGATACGCAGTATTTT. Translating gives CASRPQGMDTQYF.

The rearrangement links TRBV9 to TRBJ1-2; the D gene is possibly TRBD1 (5 bases). V lost 1 base to trimming and J lost 0 bases, with 10 bases between them. The CDR3 sequence is 15 residues long. Germline values: CDR1 SGDLS, CDR2 YYNGEE. CDR3 residues: CASSVSGQANYGYTF. The CDR3 DNA follows: TGTGCCAGCAGCGTAAGCGGACAAGCTAACTATGGCTACACCTTC.

The V and J genes are TRBV5-1 and TRBJ2-1; D might be TRBD2 (6 bases). The V end lost 0 bases, the J end lost 8 bases, and 15 bases lay between the germline ends. Germline loops: CDR1 SGHRS, CDR2 YFSETQ. This CDR3 comprises 15 residues. The chain's CDR3 is CASSLVSGGKDEQFF. The CDR3, as DNA: TGCGCCAGCAGCTTGGTTAGTGGGGGGAAGGATGAGCAGTTCTTC.

This rearrangement joins TRBV2 to TRBJ2-1; D is unresolved. Trimming pared 3 bases from V and 4 bases from J, leaving 10 bases between. CDR1 is SNHLY, CDR2 FYNNEI, per germline. The CDR3 runs 14 residues. DNA for the CDR3: TGTGCCAGCAGTGAGGGGATGGGGTACAATGAGCAGTTCTTC. It specifies CASSEGMGYNEQFF.

The gene calls are TRBV6-1 and TRBJ2-5, with 9 nucleotides matching TRBD2. CDR1 and CDR2 from the germline V gene are MNHNS and SASEGT. The CDR3 runs 16 residues. Trimming removed 4 bases from V and 0 bases from J; junction bases left unmatched: 6. CDR3 nucleotides: TGTGCCAGCAGTGGGACTAGCGCTTGGTACCAAGAGACCCAGTACTTC. Translating gives CASSGTSAWYQETQYF.

V and J are TRBV5-1 and TRBJ1-6, with D possibly matching TRBD1 (5 bases). The CDR3 has 15 residues. Germline CDR1 reads SGHRS; CDR2 reads YFSETQ. Deletions cut 0 bases from V and 7 bases from J, with 11 bases between. The chain's CDR3 is CASSLETEHNSPLHF. In nucleotides, the CDR3 is TGCGCCAGCAGCTTGGAGACAGAACACAATTCACCCCTCCACTTT. The full variable domain, its missing parts supplied by reference TRBV5-1 and TRBJ1-6, is KAGVTQTPRYLIKTRGQQVTLSCSPISGHRSVSWYQQTPGQGLQFLFEYFSETQRNKGNFPGRFSGRQFSNSRSEMNVSTLELGDSALYLCASSLETEHNSPLHFGNGTRLTVT.